This T cell receptor (beta chain) stems from a study of T cell changes during pregnancy in multiple sclerosis. TCRdb's copy holds only in-frame clones and misses some; the assay was immunoSEQ multiplex PCR. The repertoire has tens of thousands of clones, about nine tenths of them found once; the top ten carry about 3.5%. V lost 3 bases and J lost 8; bases outside the gene matches: 1. The CDR3 contains 14 residues. Germline V gives CDR1 SGHTA, CDR2 FQGNSA. V is TRBV7-2 and J is TRBJ2-1, with TRBD2 identical over 13 bases. This sequence was found in a female donor with multiple sclerosis, enrolled in a pregnancy study. The specimen comprised peripheral blood, sampled before pregnancy. This chain's CDR3 is CASSLTSGRHEQFF. The CDR3 nucleotides read TGTGCCAGCAGCTTGACTAGCGGGAGGCATGAGCAGTTCTTC. Full variable domain (remainder filled in from reference TRBV7-2 and TRBJ2-1): GAGVSQSPSNKVTEKGKDVELRCDPISGHTALYWYRQSLGQGLEFLIYFQGNSAPDKSGLPSDRFSAERTGGSVSTLTIQRTQQEDSAVYLCASSLTSGRHEQFFGPGTRLTVL.